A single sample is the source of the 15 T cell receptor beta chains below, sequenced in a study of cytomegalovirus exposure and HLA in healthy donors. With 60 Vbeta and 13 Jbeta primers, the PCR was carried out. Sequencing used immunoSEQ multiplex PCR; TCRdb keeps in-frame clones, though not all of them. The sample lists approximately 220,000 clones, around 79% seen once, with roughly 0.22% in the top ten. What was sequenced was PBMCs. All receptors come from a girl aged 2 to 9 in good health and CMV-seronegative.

The CDR3 sequence: CASSSDQGPLDGYTF. In DNA form, the CDR3 reads TGTGCCAGCAGTTCTGATCAGGGGCCTTTAGATGGCTACACCTTC. The rearrangement links TRBV6-6 to TRBJ1-2, with D tentatively TRBD1 (6 bases). The V end lost 4 bases, the J end lost 6 bases, and 18 bases lay between the germline ends. Germline CDR1 MNHNY, CDR2 SVGAGI (reference sequence). The CDR3 loop spans 15 amino acids.

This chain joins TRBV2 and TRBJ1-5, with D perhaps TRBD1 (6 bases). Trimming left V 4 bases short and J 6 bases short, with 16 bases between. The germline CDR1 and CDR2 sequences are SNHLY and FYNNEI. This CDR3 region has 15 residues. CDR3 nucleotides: TGTGCCAGCAGTGTTTGGGCAGGGGATCGTCAGCCCCAGCATTTT. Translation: CASSVWAGDRQPQHF. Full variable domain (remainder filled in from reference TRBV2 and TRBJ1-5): EPEVTQTPSHQVTQMGQEVILRCVPISNHLYFYWYRQILGQKVEFLVSFYNNEISEKSEIFDDQFSVERPDGSNFTLKIRSTKLEDSAMYFCASSVWAGDRQPQHFGDGTRLSIL.

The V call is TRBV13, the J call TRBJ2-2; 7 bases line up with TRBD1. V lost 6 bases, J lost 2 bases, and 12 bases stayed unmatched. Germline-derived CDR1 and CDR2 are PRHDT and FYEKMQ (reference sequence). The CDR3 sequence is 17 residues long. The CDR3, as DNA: TGTGCCAGCAGGACAACCCTACGGGACAGTAACACCGGGGAGCTGTTTTTT. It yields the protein CASRTTLRDSNTGELFF.

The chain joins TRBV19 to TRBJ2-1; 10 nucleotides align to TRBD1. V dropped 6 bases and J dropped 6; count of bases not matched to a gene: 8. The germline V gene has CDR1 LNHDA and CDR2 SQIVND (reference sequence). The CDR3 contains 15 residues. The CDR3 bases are TGTGCCAGTAGCCAGATCGGGACAGGGGTCAATGAGCAGTTCTTC. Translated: CASSQIGTGVNEQFF.

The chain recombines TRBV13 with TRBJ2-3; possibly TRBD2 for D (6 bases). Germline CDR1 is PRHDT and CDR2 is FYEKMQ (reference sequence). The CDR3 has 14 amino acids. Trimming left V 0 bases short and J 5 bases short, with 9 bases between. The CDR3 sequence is CASSLGLAIDTQYF. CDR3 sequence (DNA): TGTGCCAGCAGCTTAGGTCTAGCGATAGATACGCAGTATTTT. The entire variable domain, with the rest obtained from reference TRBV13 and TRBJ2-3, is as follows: AAGVIQSPRHLIKEKRETATLKCYPIPRHDTVYWYQQGPGQDPQFLISFYEKMQSDKGSIPDRFSAQQFSDYHSELNMSSLELGDSALYFCASSLGLAIDTQYFGPGTRLTVL.

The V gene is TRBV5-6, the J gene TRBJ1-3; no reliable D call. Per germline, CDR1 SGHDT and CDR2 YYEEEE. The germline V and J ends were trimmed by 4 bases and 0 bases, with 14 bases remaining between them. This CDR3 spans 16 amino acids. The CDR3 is CASSPFMSSSGNTIYF. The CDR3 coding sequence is TGTGCCAGCAGCCCCTTTATGAGTTCCTCTGGAAACACCATATATTTT.

CDR3: CSVELAGTSGGTQYF. The CDR3 DNA reads TGCAGCGTTGAGTTGGCCGGGACTAGCGGGGGTACGCAGTATTTT. The chain carries TRBV29-1 and TRBJ2-3, with 14 bases lining up with TRBD2. V was clipped by 3 bases and J by 8 bases; unmatched bases: 7. The CDR3 sequence is 15 residues long. The germline CDR1 and CDR2 sequences are SQVTM and ANQGSEA.

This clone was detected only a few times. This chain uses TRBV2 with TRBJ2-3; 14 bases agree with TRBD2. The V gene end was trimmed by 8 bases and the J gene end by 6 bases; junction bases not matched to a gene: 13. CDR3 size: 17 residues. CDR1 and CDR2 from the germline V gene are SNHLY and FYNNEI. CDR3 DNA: TGTGCCAGCCTAGATTCCTGGACTAGCGGGAGGAAGGATACGCAGTATTTT. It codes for CASLDSWTSGRKDTQYF.

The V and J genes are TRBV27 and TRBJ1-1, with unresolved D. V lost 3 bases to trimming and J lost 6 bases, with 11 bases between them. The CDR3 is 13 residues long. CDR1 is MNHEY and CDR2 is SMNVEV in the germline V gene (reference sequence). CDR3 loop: CASSFRGGAEAFF. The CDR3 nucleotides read TGTGCCAGCAGTTTTCGGGGTGGGGCTGAAGCTTTCTTT.

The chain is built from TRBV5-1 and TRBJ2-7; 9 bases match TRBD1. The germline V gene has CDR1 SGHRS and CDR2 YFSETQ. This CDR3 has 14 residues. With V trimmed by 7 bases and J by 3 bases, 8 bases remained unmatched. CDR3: CASGPGTGIYEQYF. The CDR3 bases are TGCGCCAGCGGGCCCGGGACAGGGATCTACGAGCAGTACTTC.

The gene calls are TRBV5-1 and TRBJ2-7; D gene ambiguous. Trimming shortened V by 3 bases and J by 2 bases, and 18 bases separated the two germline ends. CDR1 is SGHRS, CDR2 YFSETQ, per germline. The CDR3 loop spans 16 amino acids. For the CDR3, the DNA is TGCGCCAGCAGCTCTACAACTGCGAGGATACCCTACGAGCAGTACTTC. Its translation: CASSSTTARIPYEQYF.

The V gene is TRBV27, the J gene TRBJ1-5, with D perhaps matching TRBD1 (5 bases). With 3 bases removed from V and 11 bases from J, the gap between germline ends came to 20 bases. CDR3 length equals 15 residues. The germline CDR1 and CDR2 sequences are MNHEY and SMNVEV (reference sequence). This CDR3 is CASSFGPGITSAQHF. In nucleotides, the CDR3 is TGTGCCAGCAGTTTTGGGCCAGGGATAACATCAGCCCAGCATTTT.

The CDR3 DNA sequence: TGTGCCTGGAGTCGGAAGGGAGTCGGGGAGACCCAGTACTTC. Translation gives CAWSRKGVGETQYF. V is TRBV30 and J is TRBJ2-5; weak D call: TRBD2 (5 bases). The CDR3 is 14 residues long. CDR1 and CDR2 (germline): GTSNPN, SVGIG (reference sequence). Trimming left V 2 bases short and J 5 bases short, with 15 bases between. Supplemented by reference TRBV30 and TRBJ2-5, the full variable domain reads SQTIHQWPATLVQPVGSPLSLECTVEGTSNPNLYWYRQAAGRGLQLLFYSVGIGQISSEVPQNLSASRPQDRQFILSSKKLLLSDSGFYLCAWSRKGVGETQYFGPGTRLLVL.

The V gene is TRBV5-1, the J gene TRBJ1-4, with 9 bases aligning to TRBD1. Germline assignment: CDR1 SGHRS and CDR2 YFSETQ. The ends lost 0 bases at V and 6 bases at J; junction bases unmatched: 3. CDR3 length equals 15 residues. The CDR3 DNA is TGCGCCAGCAGCTTGGGGGACAGGGATTATGAAAAACTGTTTTTT. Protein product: CASSLGDRDYEKLFF.

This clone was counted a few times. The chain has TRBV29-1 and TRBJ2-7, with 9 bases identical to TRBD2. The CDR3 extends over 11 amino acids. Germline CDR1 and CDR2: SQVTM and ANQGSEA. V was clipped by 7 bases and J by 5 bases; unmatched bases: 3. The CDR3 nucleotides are TGCAGCGCGCGGGGGGGAAACGAGCAGTACTTC. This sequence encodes CSARGGNEQYF.